This T cell receptor beta chain was profiled in a study of control samples from healthy donors and cancer patients. V lost 1 base to trimming and J lost 1 base, with 4 bases between them. Per the germline V gene, CDR1 is LGHDT and CDR2 is YNNKEL (reference sequence). The CDR3 spans 13 residues. Data came from immunoSEQ multiplex PCR; TCRdb stores just in-frame clones and leaves some out. Of 100,000 to 150,000 clones in the sample, 87% were seen once. The rearrangement uses TRBV3-1 (or the pseudogene TRBV3-2) and TRBJ1-1; no firm D call. Sequenced input: blood. The clonotype was recovered from a man between 18 and 35 years old in good health. The chain's CDR3 is CASSQGQNTEAFF. CDR3 nucleotide sequence: TGTGCCAGCAGCCAAGGGCAGAACACTGAAGCTTTCTTT.